The next 8 T cell receptor beta chains were all read from a single sample in a study of shared clonotypes between healthy human individuals. Terminally differentiated effector memory CD45RA+ cells were excluded by CCR7 positive selection of CD45RO-negative cells. Method: immunoSEQ multiplex PCR; TCRdb's copy keeps in-frame clones and lacks some. The top ten clones hold more than 0.95% of a sample with about 2 million clones, just under 95% of them seen once. Sequenced: naive CD8+ T cells sorted from blood. The origin of the receptors is a young man in good health.

The chain links TRBV7-9 to TRBJ2-1; D might be TRBD2 (6 bases). The V gene's germline CDR1 is SEHNR and CDR2 FQNEAQ (reference sequence). This CDR3 region has 15 residues. Trimming stripped 5 bases from V and 4 bases from J, with 15 bases between. CDR3 sequence reads: CASSPGDLGYNEQFF. DNA of the CDR3: TGTGCCAGCAGCCCGGGGGACCTCGGGTACAATGAGCAGTTCTTC. Full variable domain (remainder filled in from reference TRBV7-9 and TRBJ2-1): DTGVSQNPRHKITKRGQNVTFRCDPISEHNRLYWYRQTLGQGPEFLTYFQNEAQLEKSRLLSDRFSAERPKGSFSTLEIQRTEQGDSAMYLCASSPGDLGYNEQFFGPGTRLTVL.

This chain joins TRBV6-5 and TRBJ1-1; 7 positions match TRBD1. Losses at the gene ends were 0 bases for V and 7 bases for J; bases not matched to a gene: 5. The germline V gene encodes CDR1 MNHEY and CDR2 SVGAGI. The CDR3 totals 14 residues. The CDR3 loop is CASSYSDRTNEAFF. The CDR3 DNA is TGTGCCAGCAGTTACTCGGACAGGACTAATGAAGCTTTCTTT.

CDR3: CASIIGTGIGNTIYF. DNA of the CDR3: TGTGCCAGCATCATCGGGACAGGGATTGGAAACACCATATATTTT. The chain is built from TRBV2 and TRBJ1-3; 9 nucleotides line up with TRBD1. The V gene end was trimmed by 7 bases and the J gene end by 3 bases; junction bases not matched to a gene: 7. Germline V gene lookup returns CDR1 SNHLY and CDR2 FYNNEI. There are 15 residues in the CDR3.

The gene calls are TRBV4-2 and TRBJ2-1; no clear D. The CDR3 extends over 14 amino acids. Germline lookup yields CDR1 LGHNA and CDR2 YNFKEQ. The V end was cut by 0 bases, the J end by 3 bases, with 6 bases between. CDR3 sequence (DNA): TGTGCCAGCAGCCAAGATCGATTCTACAATGAGCAGTTCTTC. Translating it yields CASSQDRFYNEQFF.

With respect to this clone: Other DNA sequences in the same sample also yield this CDR3. For the CDR3, the DNA is TGTGCCAGTAGTCCACGGACGGCCTCCTACGAGCAGTACTTC. Translating it yields CASSPRTASYEQYF. The gene calls are TRBV19 and TRBJ2-7; D gene uncertain. The V and J ends lost 5 bases and 0 bases respectively, with 11 bases between them. Germline lookup yields CDR1 LNHDA and CDR2 SQIVND (reference sequence). CDR3 size: 14 residues.

V usage is TRBV11-2 and J usage is TRBJ2-2, with 8 bases aligning to TRBD1. CDR3 length equals 14 residues. From germline, CDR1 is SGHAT and CDR2 FQNNGV. The V and J ends lost 7 bases and 4 bases, in that order; junction bases with no gene match: 5. The CDR3 loop is CASNPQGATGELFF. DNA of the CDR3: TGTGCCAGCAACCCCCAGGGGGCCACCGGGGAGCTGTTTTTT.

V gene TRBV7-9 combines with J gene TRBJ1-2, with 9 bases lining up with TRBD1. Trimming removed 4 bases from V and 1 base from J; junction bases left unmatched: 4. This CDR3 comprises 15 residues. Germline loops: CDR1 SEHNR, CDR2 FQNEAQ (reference sequence). CDR3 protein: CASSSGQGYNYGYTF. CDR3 in DNA: TGTGCCAGCAGCTCAGGACAGGGGTATAACTATGGCTACACCTTC.

The rearrangement links TRBV13 to TRBJ1-2, with 7 bases matching TRBD1. V trimming: 5 bases; J trimming: 3 bases; junction bases outside the gene matches: 3. The length of the CDR3 is 13 residues. CDR1 and CDR2 from the germline V gene are PRHDT and FYEKMQ (reference sequence). The chain's CDR3 is CASSVDRDYGYTF. The CDR3, as DNA: TGTGCCAGCAGCGTAGACAGGGACTATGGCTACACCTTC.